The sequence of this TCR beta chain was determined in a study of T cells after yellow fever vaccination. Looking at the study overall: For low cell numbers, libraries were made with SMART-Seq v4 Ultra Low Input. Study results and caveats: Although most clonotypes did not, a small share appeared in both CD4 and CD8 compartments.

There are 14 residues in the CDR3. CDR1 is SGHTA and CDR2 is FQGNSA in the germline V gene. V was cut by 5 bases and J by 1 base, with 11 bases left in between. Of note for this clonotype: What it recognizes is unknown.

As TCR cDNA was made by 5'RACE template switching, a universal primer site and UMIs were added. TCRdb redid the calling of the 5' RACE reads with MiXCR, one entry per CDR3 protein. The data hold 600,000 to 750,000 distinct CDR3 sequences, with over 9% observed a single time. This TCR was sampled from a man aged 25 to 40 who received the YFV17D yellow fever vaccine. Sample: PBMCs, taken on the day of the yellow fever booster vaccination. The chain couples TRBV7-2 to TRBJ2-5; TRBD1 or TRBD2 may be the D gene (5 bases each). This CDR3 is CASSTGGFQETQYF. As DNA, the CDR3 is TGTGCCAGCAGCACAGGCGGGTTCCAAGAGACCCAGTACTTC.